This entry concerns a single T cell receptor (beta chain). V shed 4 bases, J shed 1 base, and the junction held 2 bases outside the gene matches. Per the germline V gene, CDR1 is KGHSH and CDR2 is LQKENI. This CDR3 region has 14 residues. The sample comes from a study of control samples from healthy donors and cancer patients. Assay used: immunoSEQ multiplex PCR; TCRdb lists only in-frame clones, some missing. The table has 85,000 to 95,000 clones, approximately 90% seen once. This receptor was obtained from a woman in her twenties or thirties in good health. The sample comprised blood. The chain links TRBV18 to TRBJ1-2; TRBD1 agrees at 8 bases. CDR3 DNA sequence: TGTGCCAGCTCACAAGACAGGGGTAACTATGGCTACACCTTC. This encodes CASSQDRGNYGYTF. The full variable domain, with the rest looked up from reference TRBV18 and TRBJ1-2, is NAGVMQNPRHLVRRRGQEARLRCSPMKGHSHVYWYRQLPEEGLKFMVYLQKENIIDESGMPKERFSAEFPKEGPSILRIQQVVRGDSAAYFCASSQDRGNYGYTFGSGTRLTVV.